Detailed here is one T cell receptor beta chain. Its antigen remains unidentified. No clone much larger than this one lies a single base away; base qualities are absent. The data originate from a study of control samples from healthy donors and cancer patients (dated by TCRdb to the early 2020s). Receptor amplification or capture employed the immunoSEQ multiplex PCR assay. The clones in this table, taken by TCRdb from immuneACCESS, are in-frame only. Not every clone is retained; where verified, under half of the shortfall comes from an unresolved V gene, and the cause of the rest is unknown. The table for this sample lists some 150,000 clones; about 94% of them were counted only once. Around 15% of the sample is taken by the ten largest. CDR1 and CDR2 are drawn from the germline V gene: KGHDR, SFDVKD. V loses 6 bases of germline sequence and J loses 6 bases, and the interval between the two ends is 11 bases. The CDR3 runs 12 residues from the cysteine to the phenylalanine. The kept DNA is CDR3 alone, 36 bases in frame from the first base.

Input material: PBMCs. This receptor chain uses TRBV24-1 and TRBJ2-7, with the D gene not confidently named. The clonotype originates from a man aged 60-69 years with colorectal cancer. The CDR3 is CATSQLAGEQYF. The nucleotide sequence is TGTGCCACCAGTCAACTTGCCGGCGAGCAGTACTTC.